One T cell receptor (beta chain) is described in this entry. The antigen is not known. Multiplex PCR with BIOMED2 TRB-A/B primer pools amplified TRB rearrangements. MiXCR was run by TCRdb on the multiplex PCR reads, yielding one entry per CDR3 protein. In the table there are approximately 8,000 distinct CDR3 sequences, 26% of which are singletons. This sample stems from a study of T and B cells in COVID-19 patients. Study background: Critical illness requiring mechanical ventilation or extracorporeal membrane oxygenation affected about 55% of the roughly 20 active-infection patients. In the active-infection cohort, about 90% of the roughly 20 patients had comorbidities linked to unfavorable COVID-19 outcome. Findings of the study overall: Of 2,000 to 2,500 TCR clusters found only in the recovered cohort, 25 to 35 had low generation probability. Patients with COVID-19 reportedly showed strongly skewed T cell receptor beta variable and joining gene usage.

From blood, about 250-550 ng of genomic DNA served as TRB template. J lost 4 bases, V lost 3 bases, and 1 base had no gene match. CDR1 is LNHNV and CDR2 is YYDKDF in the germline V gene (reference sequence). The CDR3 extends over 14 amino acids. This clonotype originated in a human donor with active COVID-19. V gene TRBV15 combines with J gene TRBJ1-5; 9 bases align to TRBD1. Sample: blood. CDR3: CATSRTGGNQPQHF. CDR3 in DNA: TGTGCCACCAGCAGGACAGGGGGGAATCAGCCCCAGCATTTT.